This T cell receptor (beta chain) was retrieved from a study of patients and donors after allogeneic stem cell transplantation. The germline V and J ends were trimmed by 3 bases and 5 bases, with 16 bases remaining between them. The CDR3 runs 14 residues. Germline V gene sequence: CDR1 SQVTM, CDR2 ANQGSEA. Via MiXCR, TCRdb re-called the RT-PCR reads, giving one row per CDR3 protein. The profile shows about 160,000 distinct CDR3 sequences, 24% of them singletons. This receptor was identified in a human donor who was either an allogeneic HSCT recipient or a stem cell or donor lymphocyte infusion donor (not recorded which). It is not recorded whose cells these are; they may come from a transplant donor. The chain carries TRBV29-1 and TRBJ2-5; D could derive from TRBD1 or TRBD2 (6 bases each). The specimen was blood, either unsorted or a sorted T cell fraction (not recorded which). CDR3 loop: CSVDIRGQGETQYF. In nucleotides, the CDR3 is TGCAGCGTTGATATCCGGGGGCAAGGCGAGACCCAGTACTTC.